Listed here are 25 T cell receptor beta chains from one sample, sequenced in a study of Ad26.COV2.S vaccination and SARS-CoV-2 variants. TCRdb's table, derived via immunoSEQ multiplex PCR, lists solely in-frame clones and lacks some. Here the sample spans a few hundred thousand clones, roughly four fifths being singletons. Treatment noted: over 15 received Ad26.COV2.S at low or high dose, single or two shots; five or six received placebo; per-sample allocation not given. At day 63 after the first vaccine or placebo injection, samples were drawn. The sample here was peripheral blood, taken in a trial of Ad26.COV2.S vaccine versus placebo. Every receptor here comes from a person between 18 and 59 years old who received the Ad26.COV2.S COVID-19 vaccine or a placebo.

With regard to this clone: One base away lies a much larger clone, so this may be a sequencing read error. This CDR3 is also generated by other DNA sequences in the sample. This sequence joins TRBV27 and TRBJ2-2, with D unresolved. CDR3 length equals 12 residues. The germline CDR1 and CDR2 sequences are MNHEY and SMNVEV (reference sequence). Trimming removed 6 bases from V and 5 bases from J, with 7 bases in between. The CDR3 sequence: CASSPGTGELFF. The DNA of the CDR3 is TGTGCCAGCAGCCCCGGGACCGGGGAGCTGTTTTTT.

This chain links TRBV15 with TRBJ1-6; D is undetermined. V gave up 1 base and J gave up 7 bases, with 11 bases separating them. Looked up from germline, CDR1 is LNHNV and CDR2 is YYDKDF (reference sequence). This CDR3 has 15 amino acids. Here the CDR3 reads CATSRGEARNSPLHF. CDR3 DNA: TGTGCCACCAGCAGAGGGGAAGCGAGGAATTCACCCCTCCACTTT.

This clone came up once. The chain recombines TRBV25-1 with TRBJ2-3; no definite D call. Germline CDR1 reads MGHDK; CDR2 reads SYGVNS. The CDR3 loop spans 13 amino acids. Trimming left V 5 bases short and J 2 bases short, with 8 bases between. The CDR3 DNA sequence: TGTGCCAGCAGTCCTCCAGCCACAGATACGCAGTATTTT. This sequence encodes CASSPPATDTQYF. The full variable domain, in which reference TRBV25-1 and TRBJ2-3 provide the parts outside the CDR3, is EADIYQTPRYLVIGTGKKITLECSQTMGHDKMYWYQQDPGMELHLIHYSYGVNSTEKGDLSSESTVSRIRTEHFPLTLESARPSHTSQYLCASSPPATDTQYFGPGTRLTVL.

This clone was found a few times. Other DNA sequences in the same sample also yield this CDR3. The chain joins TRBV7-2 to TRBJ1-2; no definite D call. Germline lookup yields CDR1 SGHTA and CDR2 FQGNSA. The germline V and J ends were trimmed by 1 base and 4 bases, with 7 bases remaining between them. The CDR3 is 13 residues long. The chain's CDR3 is CASSLGTSYGYTF. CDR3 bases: TGTGCCAGCAGCTTAGGCACGAGCTATGGCTACACCTTC.

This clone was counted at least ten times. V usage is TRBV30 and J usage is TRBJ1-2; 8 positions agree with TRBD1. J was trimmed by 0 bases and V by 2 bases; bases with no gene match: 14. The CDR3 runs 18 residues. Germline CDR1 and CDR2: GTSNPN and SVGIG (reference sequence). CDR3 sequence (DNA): TGTGCCTGGAGTAGGACAGGGTTCCTCCACTCAGCTAACTATGGCTACACCTTC. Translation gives CAWSRTGFLHSANYGYTF.

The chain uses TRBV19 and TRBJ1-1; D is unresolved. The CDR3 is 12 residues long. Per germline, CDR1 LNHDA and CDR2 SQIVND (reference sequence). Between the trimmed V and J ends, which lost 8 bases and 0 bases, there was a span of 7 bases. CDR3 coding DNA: TGTGCCAGTTCGCAGATGAACACTGAAGCTTTCTTT. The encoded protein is CASSQMNTEAFF.

CDR3 in amino acids: CASSDLISSYF. The CDR3 DNA reads as TGTGCCAGCAGTGATTTGATTTCGAGCTACTTC. The chain uses TRBV6-1 and TRBJ2-7; D is ambiguous. This CDR3 comprises 11 residues. Germline V gene data show CDR1 as MNHNS and CDR2 as SASEGT. V was clipped by 3 bases and J by 13 bases, with 13 bases between them.

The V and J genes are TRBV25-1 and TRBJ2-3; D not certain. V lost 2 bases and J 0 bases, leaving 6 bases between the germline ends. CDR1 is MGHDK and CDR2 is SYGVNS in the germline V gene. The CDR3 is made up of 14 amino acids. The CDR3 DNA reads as TGTGCCAGCAGTGAACCCAAAAGCACAGATACGCAGTATTTT. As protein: CASSEPKSTDTQYF.

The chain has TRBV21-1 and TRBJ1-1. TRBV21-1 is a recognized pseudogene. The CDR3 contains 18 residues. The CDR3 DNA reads TGTGCCAGCAGCAAAGGCCGAATCATCGGGACGGACGGATCGGACGCTTTCTTT. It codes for CASSKGRIIGTDGSDAFF.

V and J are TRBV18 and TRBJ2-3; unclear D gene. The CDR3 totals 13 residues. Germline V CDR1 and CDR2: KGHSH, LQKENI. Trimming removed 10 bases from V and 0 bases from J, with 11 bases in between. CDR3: CATANFSTDTQYF. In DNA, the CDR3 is TGTGCCACCGCGAATTTTAGCACAGATACGCAGTATTTT.

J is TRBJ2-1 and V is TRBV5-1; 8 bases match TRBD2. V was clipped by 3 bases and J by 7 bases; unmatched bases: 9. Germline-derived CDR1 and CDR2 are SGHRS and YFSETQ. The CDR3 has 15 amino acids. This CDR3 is CASSSVASGGNEQFF. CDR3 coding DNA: TGCGCCAGCAGCTCCGTTGCATCGGGGGGGAATGAGCAGTTCTTC.

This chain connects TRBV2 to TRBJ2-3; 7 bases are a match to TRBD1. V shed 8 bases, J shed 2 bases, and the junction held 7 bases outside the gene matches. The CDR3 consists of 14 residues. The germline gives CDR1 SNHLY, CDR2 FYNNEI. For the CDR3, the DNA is TGTGCCAGCGCATTGAGGGGGCCCACAGATACGCAGTATTTT. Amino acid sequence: CASALRGPTDTQYF.

In DNA form, the CDR3 reads TGTGCCAGCAGCTTAACACTTGGCTCCTACAATGAGCAGTTCTTC. It codes for CASSLTLGSYNEQFF. The J gene is TRBJ2-1, the V gene TRBV7-2; unclear D gene. The germline V gene encodes CDR1 SGHTA and CDR2 FQGNSA. V was clipped by 2 bases and J by 0 bases, with 8 bases between them. There are 15 residues in the CDR3.

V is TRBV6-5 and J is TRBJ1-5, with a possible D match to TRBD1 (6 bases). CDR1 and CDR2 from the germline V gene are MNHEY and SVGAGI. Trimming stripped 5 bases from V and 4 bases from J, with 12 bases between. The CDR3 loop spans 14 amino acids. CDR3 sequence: CASSLGQLNQPQHF. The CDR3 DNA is TGTGCCAGCAGTCTAGGACAGTTAAATCAGCCCCAGCATTTT.

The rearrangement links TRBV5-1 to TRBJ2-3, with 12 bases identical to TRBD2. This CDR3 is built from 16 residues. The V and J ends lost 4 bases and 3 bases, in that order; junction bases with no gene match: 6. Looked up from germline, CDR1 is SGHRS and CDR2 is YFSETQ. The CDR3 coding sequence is TGCGCCAGCAGCGCGCGACTAGCGGGAGTAACAGATACGCAGTATTTT. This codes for CASSARLAGVTDTQYF.

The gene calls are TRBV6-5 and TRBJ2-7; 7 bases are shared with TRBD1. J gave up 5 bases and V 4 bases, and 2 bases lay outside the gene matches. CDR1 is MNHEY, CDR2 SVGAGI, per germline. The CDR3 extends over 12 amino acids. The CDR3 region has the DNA TGTGCCAGCAGTTCGGGACAGCACGAGCAGTACTTC. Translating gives CASSSGQHEQYF.

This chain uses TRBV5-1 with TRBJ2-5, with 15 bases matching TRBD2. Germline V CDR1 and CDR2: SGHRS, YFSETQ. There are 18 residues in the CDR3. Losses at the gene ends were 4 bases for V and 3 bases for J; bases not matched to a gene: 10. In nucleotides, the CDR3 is TGCGCCAGCAGCAAAACGGGACTAGCGGGGGGCGAGGAAGAGACCCAGTACTTC. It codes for CASSKTGLAGGEEETQYF.

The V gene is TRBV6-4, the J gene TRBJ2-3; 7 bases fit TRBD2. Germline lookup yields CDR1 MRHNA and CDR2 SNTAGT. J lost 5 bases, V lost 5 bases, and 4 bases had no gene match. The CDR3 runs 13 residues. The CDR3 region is CASSLAEEDTQYF. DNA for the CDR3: TGTGCCAGCAGTCTAGCGGAGGAAGATACGCAGTATTTT.

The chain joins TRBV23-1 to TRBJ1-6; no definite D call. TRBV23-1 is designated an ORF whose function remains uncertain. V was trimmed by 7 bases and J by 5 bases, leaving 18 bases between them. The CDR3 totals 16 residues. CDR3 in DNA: TGCGCCAGCACCCCACCTGAGGGCAGACATAATTCACCCCTCCACTTT. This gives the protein CASTPPEGRHNSPLHF.

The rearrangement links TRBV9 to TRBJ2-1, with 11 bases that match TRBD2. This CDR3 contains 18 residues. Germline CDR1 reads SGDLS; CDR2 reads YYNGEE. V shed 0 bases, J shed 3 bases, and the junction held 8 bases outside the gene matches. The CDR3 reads CASSVGISGGVLYNEQFF. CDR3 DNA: TGTGCCAGCAGCGTAGGTATTAGCGGGGGGGTGCTCTACAATGAGCAGTTCTTC. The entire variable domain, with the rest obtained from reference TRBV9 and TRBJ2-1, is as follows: DSGVTQTPKHLITATGQRVTLRCSPRSGDLSVYWYQQSLDQGLQFLIQYYNGEERAKGNILERFSAQQFPDLHSELNLSSLELGDSALYFCASSVGISGGVLYNEQFFGPGTRLTVL.

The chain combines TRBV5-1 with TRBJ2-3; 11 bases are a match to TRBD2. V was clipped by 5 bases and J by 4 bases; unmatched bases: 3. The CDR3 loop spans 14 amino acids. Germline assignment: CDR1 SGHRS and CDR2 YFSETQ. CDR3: CASRTSGKSDTQYF. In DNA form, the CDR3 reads TGCGCCAGCAGGACTAGCGGGAAGTCAGATACGCAGTATTTT.

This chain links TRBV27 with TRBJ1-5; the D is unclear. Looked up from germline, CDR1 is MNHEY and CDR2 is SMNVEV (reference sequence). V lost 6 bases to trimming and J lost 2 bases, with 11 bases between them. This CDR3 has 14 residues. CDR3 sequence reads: CASRSYGGNQPQHF. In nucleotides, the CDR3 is TGTGCCAGCAGATCATACGGGGGCAATCAGCCCCAGCATTTT.

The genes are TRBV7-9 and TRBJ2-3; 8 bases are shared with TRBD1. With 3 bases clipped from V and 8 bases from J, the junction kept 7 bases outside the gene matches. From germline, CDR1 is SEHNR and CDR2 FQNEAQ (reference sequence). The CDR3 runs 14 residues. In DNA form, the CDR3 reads TGTGCCAGCAGCTTCGCCAGGGGGCTGGCTACGCAGTATTTT. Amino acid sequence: CASSFARGLATQYF.

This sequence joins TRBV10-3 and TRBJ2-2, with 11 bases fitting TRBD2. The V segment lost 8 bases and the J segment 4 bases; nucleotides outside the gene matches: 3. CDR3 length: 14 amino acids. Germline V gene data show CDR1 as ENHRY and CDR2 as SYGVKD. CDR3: CAIASGGPTGELFF. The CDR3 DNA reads TGTGCCATCGCTAGCGGGGGGCCCACCGGGGAGCTGTTTTTT.

The CDR3 is CAWSRLAGVETQYF. The CDR3 DNA follows: TGTGCCTGGAGTCGACTAGCGGGAGTGGAGACCCAGTACTTC. The gene calls are TRBV30 and TRBJ2-5; TRBD2 agrees at 12 bases. The J segment lost 5 bases and the V segment lost 2 bases, leaving 3 bases of the junction unmatched. Germline V gives CDR1 GTSNPN, CDR2 SVGIG (reference sequence). CDR3 length equals 14 residues.